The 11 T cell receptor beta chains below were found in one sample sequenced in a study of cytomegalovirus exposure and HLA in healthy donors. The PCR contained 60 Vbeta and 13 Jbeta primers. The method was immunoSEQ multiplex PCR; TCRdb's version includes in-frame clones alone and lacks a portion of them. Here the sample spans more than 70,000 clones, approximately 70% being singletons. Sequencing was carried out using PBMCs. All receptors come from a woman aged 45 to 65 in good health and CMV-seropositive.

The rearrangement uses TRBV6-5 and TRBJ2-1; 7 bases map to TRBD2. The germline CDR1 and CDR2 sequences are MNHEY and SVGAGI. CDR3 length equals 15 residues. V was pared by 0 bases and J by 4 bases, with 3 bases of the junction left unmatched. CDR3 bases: TGTGCCAGCAGTTACTCGGGGGGGGGTTACAATGAGCAGTTCTTC. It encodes CASSYSGGGYNEQFF.

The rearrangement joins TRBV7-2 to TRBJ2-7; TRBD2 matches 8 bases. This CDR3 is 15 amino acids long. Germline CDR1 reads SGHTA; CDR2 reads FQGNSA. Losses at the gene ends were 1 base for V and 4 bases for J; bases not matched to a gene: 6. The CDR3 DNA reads TGTGCCAGCAGCTTAGATAGCGGGGCGGCATACGAGCAGTACTTC. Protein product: CASSLDSGAAYEQYF.

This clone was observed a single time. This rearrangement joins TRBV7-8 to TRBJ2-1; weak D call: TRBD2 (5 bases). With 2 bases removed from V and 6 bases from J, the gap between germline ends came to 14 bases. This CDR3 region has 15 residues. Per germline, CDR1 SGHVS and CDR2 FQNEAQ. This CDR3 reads CASSLSNTRINEQFF. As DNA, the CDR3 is TGTGCCAGCAGCTTATCGAATACTAGGATCAATGAGCAGTTCTTC.

Here the CDR3 reads CASSLGTAGNTIYF. DNA for the CDR3: TGCGCCAGCAGCTTGGGTACAGCTGGAAACACCATATATTTT. This sequence joins TRBV5-1 and TRBJ1-3; D gene unclear. Germline V gene lookup returns CDR1 SGHRS and CDR2 YFSETQ. The V end lost 0 bases, the J end lost 2 bases, and 6 bases lay between the germline ends. The CDR3 consists of 14 residues.

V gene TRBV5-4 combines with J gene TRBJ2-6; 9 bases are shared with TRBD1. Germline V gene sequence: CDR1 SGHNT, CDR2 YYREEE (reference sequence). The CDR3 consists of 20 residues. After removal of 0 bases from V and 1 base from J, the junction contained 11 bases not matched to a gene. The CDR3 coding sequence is TGTGCCAGCAGCTTGGCCTGGTCGTTACAGGGGGCTTCTGGGGCCAACGTCCTGACTTTC. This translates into CASSLAWSLQGASGANVLTF.

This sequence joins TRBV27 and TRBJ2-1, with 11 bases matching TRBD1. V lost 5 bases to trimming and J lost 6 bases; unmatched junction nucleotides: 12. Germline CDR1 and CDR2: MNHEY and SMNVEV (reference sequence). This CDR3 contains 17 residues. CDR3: CASSPDQDRGRSNEQFF. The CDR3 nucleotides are TGTGCCAGCAGTCCGGATCAGGACAGGGGGCGCAGCAATGAGCAGTTCTTC.

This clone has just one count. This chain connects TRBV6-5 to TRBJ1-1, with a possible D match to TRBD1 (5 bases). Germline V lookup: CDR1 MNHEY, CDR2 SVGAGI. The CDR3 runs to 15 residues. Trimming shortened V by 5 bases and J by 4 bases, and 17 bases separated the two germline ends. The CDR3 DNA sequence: TGTGCCAGCAGTCGAGGCGGGGGTTTAAGCACTGAAGCTTTCTTT. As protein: CASSRGGGLSTEAFF.

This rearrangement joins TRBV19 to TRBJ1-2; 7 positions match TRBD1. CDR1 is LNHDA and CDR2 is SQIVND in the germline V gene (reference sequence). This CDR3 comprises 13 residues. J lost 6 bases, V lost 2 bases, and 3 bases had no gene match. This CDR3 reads CASSISQGDGYTF. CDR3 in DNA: TGTGCCAGTAGTATATCCCAGGGGGATGGCTACACCTTC.

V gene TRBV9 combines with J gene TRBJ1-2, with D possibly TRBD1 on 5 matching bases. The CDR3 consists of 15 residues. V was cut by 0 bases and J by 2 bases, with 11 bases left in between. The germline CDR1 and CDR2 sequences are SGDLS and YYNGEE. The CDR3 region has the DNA TGTGCCAGCAGCGTAGGTGTAGGGGCCAACTATGGCTACACCTTC. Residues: CASSVGVGANYGYTF.

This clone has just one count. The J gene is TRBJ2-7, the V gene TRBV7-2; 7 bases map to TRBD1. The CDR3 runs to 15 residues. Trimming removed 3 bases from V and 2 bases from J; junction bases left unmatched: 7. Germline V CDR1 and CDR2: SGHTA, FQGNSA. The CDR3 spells CASSFRDSGTYEQYF. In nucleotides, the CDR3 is TGTGCCAGCAGCTTCAGGGACAGTGGTACCTACGAGCAGTACTTC.

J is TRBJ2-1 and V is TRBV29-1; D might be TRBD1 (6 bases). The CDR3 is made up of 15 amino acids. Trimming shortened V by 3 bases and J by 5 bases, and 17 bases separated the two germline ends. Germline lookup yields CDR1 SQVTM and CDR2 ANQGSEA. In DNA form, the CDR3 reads TGCAGCGTTGATTTGAGAAGGGGGTCTGACAATGAGCAGTTCTTC. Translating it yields CSVDLRRGSDNEQFF.